This TCR beta chain was documented in a study of OX40 agonist ivuxolimab in advanced cancers. Study summary: People in dose escalation had one of these cancers: hepatocellular carcinoma, melanoma, renal cell or head and neck cancer. Partial responses were achieved by three patients, of whom one had hepatocellular carcinoma and two had cutaneous melanoma. General study findings and limits: At doses 0.1 to 3.0 mg/kg, CD4+ and CD8+ clones expanded.

Repertoires were generated with immunoSEQ multiplex PCR, while TCRdb's copy carries only in-frame clones and drops some. The table shows about 35,000 clones, with roughly 82% occurring only once. The CDR3 is 15 residues long. Trimming took 2 bases from V and 7 from J, leaving 18 bases between them. The germline CDR1 and CDR2 sequences are SQVTM and ANQGSEA. Concerning this clone itself: The antigen is not known.

The sequencing used CD4+ or CD8+ T cells sorted from blood, collected in a trial of the OX40 agonist ivuxolimab. The chain has TRBV29-1 and TRBJ2-1, with D tentatively TRBD2 (6 bases). The TCR originated in an adult with an advanced solid tumor such as melanoma, head and neck, liver or kidney cancer. The CDR3 here is CSVEQTSGPGNEQFF. The CDR3 coding sequence is TGCAGCGTTGAACAGACTAGTGGTCCGGGGAATGAGCAGTTCTTC.